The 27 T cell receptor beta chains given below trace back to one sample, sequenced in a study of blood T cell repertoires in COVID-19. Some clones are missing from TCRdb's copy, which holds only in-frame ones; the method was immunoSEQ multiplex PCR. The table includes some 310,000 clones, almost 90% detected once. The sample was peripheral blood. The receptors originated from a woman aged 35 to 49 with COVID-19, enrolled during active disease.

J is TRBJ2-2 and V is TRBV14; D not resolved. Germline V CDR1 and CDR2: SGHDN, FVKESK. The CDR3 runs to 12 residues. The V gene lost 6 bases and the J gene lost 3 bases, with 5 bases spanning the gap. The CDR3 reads CASRLDTGELFF. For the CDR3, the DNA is TGTGCCAGCAGACTTGACACCGGGGAGCTGTTTTTT. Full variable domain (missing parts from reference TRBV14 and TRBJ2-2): EAGVTQFPSHSVIEKGQTVTLRCDPISGHDNLYWYRRVMGKEIKFLLHFVKESKQDESGMPNNRFLAERTGGTYSTLKVQPAELEDSGVYFCASRLDTGELFFGEGSRLTVL.

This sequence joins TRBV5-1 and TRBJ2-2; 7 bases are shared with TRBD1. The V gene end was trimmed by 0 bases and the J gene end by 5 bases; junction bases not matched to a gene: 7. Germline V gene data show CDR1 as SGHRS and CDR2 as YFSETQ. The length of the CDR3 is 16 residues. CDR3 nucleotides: TGCGCCAGCAGCTTGGTCGTGACAGGGCCAACCGGGGAGCTGTTTTTT. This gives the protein CASSLVVTGPTGELFF.

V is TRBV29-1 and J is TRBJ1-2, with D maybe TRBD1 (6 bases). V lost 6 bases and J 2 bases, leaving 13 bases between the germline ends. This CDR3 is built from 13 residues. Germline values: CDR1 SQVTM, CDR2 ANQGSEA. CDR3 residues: CSVDRIRNYGYTF. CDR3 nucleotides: TGCAGCGTCGACAGGATCAGGAACTATGGCTACACCTTC.

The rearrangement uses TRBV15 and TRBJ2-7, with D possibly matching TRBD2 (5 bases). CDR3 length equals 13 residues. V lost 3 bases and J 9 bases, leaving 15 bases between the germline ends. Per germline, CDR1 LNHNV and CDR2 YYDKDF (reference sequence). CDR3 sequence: CATSRDSTLGQYF. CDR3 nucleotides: TGTGCCACCAGCAGGGACTCCACGCTGGGGCAGTACTTC. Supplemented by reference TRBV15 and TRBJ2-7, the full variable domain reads DAMVIQNPRYQVTQFGKPVTLSCSQTLNHNVMYWYQQKSSQAPKLLFHYYDKDFNNEADTPDNFQSRRPNTSFCFLDIRSPGLGDTAMYLCATSRDSTLGQYFGPGTRLTVT.

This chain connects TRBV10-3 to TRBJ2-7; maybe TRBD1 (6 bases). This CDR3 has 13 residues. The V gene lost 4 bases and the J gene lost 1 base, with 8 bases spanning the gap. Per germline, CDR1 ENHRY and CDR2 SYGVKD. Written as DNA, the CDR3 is TGTGCCATCAGTGCAGGACAGTCCTACGAGCAGTACTTC. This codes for CAISAGQSYEQYF.

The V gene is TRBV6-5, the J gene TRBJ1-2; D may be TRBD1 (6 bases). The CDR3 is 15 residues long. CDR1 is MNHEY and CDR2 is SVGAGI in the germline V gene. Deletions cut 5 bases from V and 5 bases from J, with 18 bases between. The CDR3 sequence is CASSLEGERRYGYTF. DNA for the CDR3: TGTGCCAGCAGTCTCGAGGGGGAGCGCCGGTATGGCTACACCTTC.

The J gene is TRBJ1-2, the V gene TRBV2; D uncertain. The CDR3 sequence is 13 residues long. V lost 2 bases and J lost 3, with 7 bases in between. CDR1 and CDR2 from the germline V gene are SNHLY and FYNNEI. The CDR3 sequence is CASSEYRDYGYTF. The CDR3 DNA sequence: TGTGCCAGCAGTGAATACAGAGACTATGGCTACACCTTC.

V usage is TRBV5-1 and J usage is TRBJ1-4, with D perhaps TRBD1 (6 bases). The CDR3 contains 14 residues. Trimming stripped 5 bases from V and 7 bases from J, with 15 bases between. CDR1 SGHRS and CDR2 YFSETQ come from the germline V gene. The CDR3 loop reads CASSSWGGGEKLFF. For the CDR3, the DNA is TGCGCCAGCAGTAGCTGGGGGGGCGGTGAAAAACTGTTTTTT.

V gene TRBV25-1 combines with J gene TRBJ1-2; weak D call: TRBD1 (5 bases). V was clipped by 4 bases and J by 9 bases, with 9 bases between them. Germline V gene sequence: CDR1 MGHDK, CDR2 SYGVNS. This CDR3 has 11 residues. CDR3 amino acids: CASSVTDSYTF. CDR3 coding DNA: TGTGCCAGCAGTGTTACGGACAGCTACACCTTC.

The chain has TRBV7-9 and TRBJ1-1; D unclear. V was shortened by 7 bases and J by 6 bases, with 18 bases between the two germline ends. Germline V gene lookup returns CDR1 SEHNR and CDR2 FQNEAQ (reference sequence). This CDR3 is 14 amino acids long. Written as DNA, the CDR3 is TGTGCCAGCAACTCGAGAGGCATCGAGGCTGAAGCTTTCTTT. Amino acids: CASNSRGIEAEAFF.

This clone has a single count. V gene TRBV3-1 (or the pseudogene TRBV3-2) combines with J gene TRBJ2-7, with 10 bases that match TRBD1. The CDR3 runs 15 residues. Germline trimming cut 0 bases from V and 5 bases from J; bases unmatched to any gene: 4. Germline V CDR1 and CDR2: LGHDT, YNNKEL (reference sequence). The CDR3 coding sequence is TGTGCCAGCAGCCAAGATCGGACAGGGGGTGACGAGCAGTACTTC. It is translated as CASSQDRTGGDEQYF.

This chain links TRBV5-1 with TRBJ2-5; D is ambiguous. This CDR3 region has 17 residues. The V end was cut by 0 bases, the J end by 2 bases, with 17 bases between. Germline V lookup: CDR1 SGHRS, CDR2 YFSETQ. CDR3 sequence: CASSLARHTLYQETQYF. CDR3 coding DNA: TGCGCCAGCAGCTTGGCAAGACATACTCTATATCAAGAGACCCAGTACTTC.

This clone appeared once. CDR3: CASSLFGQGLNEKLFF. The CDR3, as DNA: TGTGCCAGCAGTTTATTTGGACAGGGCCTCAATGAAAAACTGTTTTTT. The chain couples TRBV28 to TRBJ1-4, with TRBD1 identical over 8 bases. The V gene's germline CDR1 is MDHEN and CDR2 SYDVKM. This CDR3 has 16 amino acids. V gave up 1 base and J gave up 5 bases; unmatched junction bases: 6.

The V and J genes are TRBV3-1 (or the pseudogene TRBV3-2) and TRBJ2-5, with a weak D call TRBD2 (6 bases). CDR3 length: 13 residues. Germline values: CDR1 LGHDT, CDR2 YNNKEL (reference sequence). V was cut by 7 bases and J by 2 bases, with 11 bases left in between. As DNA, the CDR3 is TGTGCCAGCACCCTTCGGGGGCAAGAGACCCAGTACTTC. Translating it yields CASTLRGQETQYF.

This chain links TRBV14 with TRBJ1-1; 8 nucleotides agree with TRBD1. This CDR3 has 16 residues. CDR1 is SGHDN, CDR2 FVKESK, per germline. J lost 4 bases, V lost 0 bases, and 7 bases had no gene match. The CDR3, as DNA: TGTGCCAGCAGCCAAGATCGGACAGGGCGTCCCACTGAAGCTTTCTTT. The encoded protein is CASSQDRTGRPTEAFF.

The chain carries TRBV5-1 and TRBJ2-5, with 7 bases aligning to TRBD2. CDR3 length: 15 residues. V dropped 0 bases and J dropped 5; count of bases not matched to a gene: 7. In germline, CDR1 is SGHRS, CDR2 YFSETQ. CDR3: CASSLAAGVSETQYF. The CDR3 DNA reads TGCGCCAGCAGCTTGGCCGCGGGAGTAAGCGAGACCCAGTACTTC.

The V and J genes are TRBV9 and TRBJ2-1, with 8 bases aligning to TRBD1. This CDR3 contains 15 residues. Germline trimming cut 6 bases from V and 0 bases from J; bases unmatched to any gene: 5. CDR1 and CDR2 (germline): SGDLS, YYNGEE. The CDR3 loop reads CASTQGAYSYNEQFF. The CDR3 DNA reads TGTGCCAGCACCCAGGGGGCCTACTCCTACAATGAGCAGTTCTTC.

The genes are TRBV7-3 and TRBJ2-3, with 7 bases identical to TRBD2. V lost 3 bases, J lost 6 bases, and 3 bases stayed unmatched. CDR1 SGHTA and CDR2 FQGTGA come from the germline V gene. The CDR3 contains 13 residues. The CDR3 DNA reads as TGTGCCAGCAGCTTCGGGGGGATGGATACGCAGTATTTT. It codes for CASSFGGMDTQYF.

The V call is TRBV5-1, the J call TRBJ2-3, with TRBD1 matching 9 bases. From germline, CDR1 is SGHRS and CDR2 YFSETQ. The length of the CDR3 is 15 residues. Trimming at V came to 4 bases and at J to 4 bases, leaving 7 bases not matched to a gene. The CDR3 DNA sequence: TGCGCCAGCAGCCGTGGACAGGGGATTTCAGATACGCAGTATTTT. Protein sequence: CASSRGQGISDTQYF.

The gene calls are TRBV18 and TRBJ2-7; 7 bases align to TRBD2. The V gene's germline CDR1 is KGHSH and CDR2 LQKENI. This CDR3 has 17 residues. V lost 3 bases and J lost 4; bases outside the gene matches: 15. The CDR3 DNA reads TGTGCCAGCTCACCTCCGAAGGGGAGACTAGCATCTTACGAGCAGTACTTC. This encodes CASSPPKGRLASYEQYF. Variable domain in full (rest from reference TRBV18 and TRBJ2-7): NAGVMQNPRHLVRRRGQEARLRCSPMKGHSHVYWYRQLPEEGLKFMVYLQKENIIDESGMPKERFSAEFPKEGPSILRIQQVVRGDSAAYFCASSPPKGRLASYEQYFGPGTRLTVT.

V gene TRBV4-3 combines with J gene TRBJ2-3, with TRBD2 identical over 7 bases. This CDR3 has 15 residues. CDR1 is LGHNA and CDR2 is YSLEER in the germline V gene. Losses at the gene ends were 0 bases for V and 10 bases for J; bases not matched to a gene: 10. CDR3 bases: TGCGCCAGCAGCCAAGATTGGGGCAGCGGGACGGCGCAGTATTTT. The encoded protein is CASSQDWGSGTAQYF.

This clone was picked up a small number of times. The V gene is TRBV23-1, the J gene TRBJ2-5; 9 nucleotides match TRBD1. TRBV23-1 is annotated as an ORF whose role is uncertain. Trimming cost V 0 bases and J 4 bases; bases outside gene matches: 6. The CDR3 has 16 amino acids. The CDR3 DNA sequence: TGCGCCAGCAGTCAATCGGGACAGGGTTCGGGAGAGACCCAGTACTTC. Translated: CASSQSGQGSGETQYF.

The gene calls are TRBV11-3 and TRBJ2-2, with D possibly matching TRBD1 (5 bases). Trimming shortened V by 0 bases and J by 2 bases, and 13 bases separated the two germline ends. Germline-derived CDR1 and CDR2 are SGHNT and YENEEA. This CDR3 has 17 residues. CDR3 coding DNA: TGTGCCAGCAGCTTAGATCGGCAAGGGGTTAACACCGGGGAGCTGTTTTTT. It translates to CASSLDRQGVNTGELFF.

This chain's CDR3 is CASSGGIAKNIQYF. CDR3 nucleotide sequence: TGTGCCAGCAGCGGCGGGATAGCCAAAAACATTCAGTACTTC. The genes are TRBV9 and TRBJ2-4; tentatively, D is TRBD2 (6 bases). The CDR3 consists of 14 residues. V lost 3 bases and J lost 0, with 7 bases in between. The V gene's germline CDR1 is SGDLS and CDR2 YYNGEE.

CDR3 sequence reads: CASKTGAGGLNEQFF. CDR3 nucleotides: TGTGCCAGCAAAACCGGAGCGGGGGGCTTGAATGAGCAGTTCTTC. V and J are TRBV7-9 and TRBJ2-1; 9 nucleotides agree with TRBD2. CDR3 length: 15 amino acids. Trimming cost V 7 bases and J 7 bases; bases outside gene matches: 11. In germline, CDR1 is SEHNR, CDR2 FQNEAQ (reference sequence).

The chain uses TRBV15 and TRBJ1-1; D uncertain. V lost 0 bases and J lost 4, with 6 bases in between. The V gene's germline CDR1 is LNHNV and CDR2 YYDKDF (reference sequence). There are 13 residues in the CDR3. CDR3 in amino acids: CATSREDFTEAFF. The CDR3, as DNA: TGTGCCACCAGCAGAGAGGACTTCACTGAAGCTTTCTTT.

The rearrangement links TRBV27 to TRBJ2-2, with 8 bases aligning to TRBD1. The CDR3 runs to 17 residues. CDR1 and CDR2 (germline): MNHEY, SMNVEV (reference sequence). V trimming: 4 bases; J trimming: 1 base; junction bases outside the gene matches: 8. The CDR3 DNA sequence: TGTGCCAGCAGTTCACCGACCGGGACAGGGAACACCGGGGAGCTGTTTTTT. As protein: CASSSPTGTGNTGELFF.